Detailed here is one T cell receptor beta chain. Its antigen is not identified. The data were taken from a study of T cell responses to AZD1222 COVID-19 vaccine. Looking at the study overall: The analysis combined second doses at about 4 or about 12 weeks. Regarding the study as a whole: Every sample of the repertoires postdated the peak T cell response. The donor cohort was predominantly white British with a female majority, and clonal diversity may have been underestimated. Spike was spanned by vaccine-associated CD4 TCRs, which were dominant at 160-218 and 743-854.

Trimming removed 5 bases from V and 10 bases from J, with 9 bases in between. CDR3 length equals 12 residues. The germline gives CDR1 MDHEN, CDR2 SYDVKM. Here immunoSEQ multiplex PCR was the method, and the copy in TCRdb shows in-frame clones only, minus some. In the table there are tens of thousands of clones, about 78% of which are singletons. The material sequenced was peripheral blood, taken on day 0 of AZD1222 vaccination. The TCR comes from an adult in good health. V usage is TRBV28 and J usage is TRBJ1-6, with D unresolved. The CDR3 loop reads CASSAPGSPLHF. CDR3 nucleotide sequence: TGTGCCAGCAGTGCCCCGGGCTCACCCCTCCACTTT. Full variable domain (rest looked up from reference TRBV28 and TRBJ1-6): DVKVTQSSRYLVKRTGEKVFLECVQDMDHENMFWYRQDPGLGLRLIYFSYDVKMKEKGDIPEGYSVSREKKERFSLILESASTNQTSMYLCASSAPGSPLHFGNGTRLTVT.